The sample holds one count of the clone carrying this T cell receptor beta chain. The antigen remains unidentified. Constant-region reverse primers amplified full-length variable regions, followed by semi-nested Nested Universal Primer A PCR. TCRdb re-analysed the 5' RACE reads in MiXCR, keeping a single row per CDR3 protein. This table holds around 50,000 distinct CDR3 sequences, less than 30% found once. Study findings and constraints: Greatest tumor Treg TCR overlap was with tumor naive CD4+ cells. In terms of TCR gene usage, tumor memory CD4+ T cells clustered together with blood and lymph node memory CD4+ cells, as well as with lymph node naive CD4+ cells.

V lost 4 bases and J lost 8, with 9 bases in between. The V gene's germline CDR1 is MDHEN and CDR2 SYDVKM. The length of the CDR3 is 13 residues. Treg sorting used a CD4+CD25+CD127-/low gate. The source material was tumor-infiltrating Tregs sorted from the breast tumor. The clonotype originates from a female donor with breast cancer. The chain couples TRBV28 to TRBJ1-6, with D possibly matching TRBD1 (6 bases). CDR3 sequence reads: CASSSPGDSPLHF. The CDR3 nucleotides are TGTGCCAGCAGTTCCCCAGGGGATTCACCCCTCCACTTT.